The table lists the clone carrying this T cell receptor beta chain with a few counts. These data originate in a study of shared clonotypes between healthy human individuals. The data were produced by immunoSEQ multiplex PCR, yet TCRdb's version contains in-frame clones alone and is incomplete. The sample yields 980,000 or so clones, approximately 76% seen once. V shed 4 bases and J 11 bases; nucleotides not matched to a gene: 8. Germline V gives CDR1 SGHRS, CDR2 YFSETQ. The CDR3 consists of 14 residues. The material sequenced was memory CD4+ T cells sorted from blood. Documented subset: CD45RA-negative fraction. This clonotype originated in a man aged 18 to 29 in good health. The V and J genes are TRBV5-1 and TRBJ1-6; TRBD1 matches 8 bases. The CDR3 protein is CASSPGQGFTPLHF. In DNA, the CDR3 is TGCGCCAGCAGCCCCGGACAGGGCTTCACACCCCTCCACTTT. Supplemented by reference TRBV5-1 and TRBJ1-6, the full variable domain reads KAGVTQTPRYLIKTRGQQVTLSCSPISGHRSVSWYQQTPGQGLQFLFEYFSETQRNKGNFPGRFSGRQFSNSRSEMNVSTLELGDSALYLCASSPGQGFTPLHFGNGTRLTVT.